Each of the 31 T cell receptor beta chains below was sequenced from the same sample in a study of cytomegalovirus exposure and HLA in healthy donors. PCR employed 60 Vbeta and 13 Jbeta primers. Some clones are missing from TCRdb's copy, which holds only in-frame ones; the method was immunoSEQ multiplex PCR. The table lists more than 95,000 clones, about four fifths of them singletons. Sequencing was done on a sample of PBMCs. All receptors derive from a man aged 35 to 55 in good health and CMV-seronegative.

This clone showed up just a few times. The CDR3, as DNA: TGTGCCAGCAGCCAAGAGGTAGCGGGGGGCTCGGCCCAGTACTTC. Protein product: CASSQEVAGGSAQYF. The chain combines TRBV4-2 with TRBJ2-5, with TRBD2 matching over 10 bases. The length of the CDR3 is 15 residues. Per germline, CDR1 LGHNA and CDR2 YNFKEQ. With 0 bases clipped from V and 9 bases from J, the junction kept 7 bases outside the gene matches.

The rearrangement links TRBV6-5 to TRBJ2-3; tentatively, D is TRBD1 (5 bases). The V and J ends lost 7 bases and 6 bases respectively, with 20 bases between them. This CDR3 has 15 residues. Germline V lookup: CDR1 MNHEY, CDR2 SVGAGI. The CDR3 region is CASTRQPFSFDTQYF. CDR3 sequence (DNA): TGTGCCAGCACCCGACAGCCCTTCTCCTTCGATACGCAGTATTTT.

The V call is TRBV4-3, the J call TRBJ1-5; D not resolved. Per germline, CDR1 LGHNA and CDR2 YSLEER. Trimming cost V 1 base and J 7 bases, with 8 bases left between them. The CDR3 consists of 13 residues. CDR3 in DNA: TGCGCCAGCAGCCAAGGAGTGCGGCAGCCCCAGCATTTT. Translated: CASSQGVRQPQHF.

The rearrangement links TRBV19 to TRBJ1-5, with 11 bases fitting TRBD1. The CDR3 has 16 residues. Looked up from germline, CDR1 is LNHDA and CDR2 is SQIVND (reference sequence). The V segment lost 10 bases and the J segment 0 bases; nucleotides outside the gene matches: 8. The CDR3 sequence: CATSGDRGVSNQPQHF. CDR3 nucleotide sequence: TGTGCCACCTCAGGGGACAGGGGGGTTAGCAATCAGCCCCAGCATTTT.

V and J are TRBV6-4 and TRBJ2-1; maybe TRBD2 (6 bases). The germline V gene encodes CDR1 MRHNA and CDR2 SNTAGT. V gave up 2 bases and J gave up 6 bases, with 11 bases separating them. CDR3 size: 14 residues. This chain's CDR3 is CASSDTRGINEQFF. In nucleotides, the CDR3 is TGTGCCAGCAGTGACACCCGGGGGATCAATGAGCAGTTCTTC.

The rearrangement links TRBV5-1 to TRBJ2-1; unclear D gene. The germline V gene has CDR1 SGHRS and CDR2 YFSETQ. Deletions cut 0 bases from V and 7 bases from J, with 20 bases between. This CDR3 contains 17 residues. CDR3: CASSLARLVVGTNEQFF. CDR3 nucleotides: TGCGCCAGCAGCTTGGCCCGGCTAGTGGTAGGTACGAATGAGCAGTTCTTC.

In this sample, this clone turned up once. The chain employs TRBV7-2 and TRBJ2-5; perhaps TRBD1 as D (6 bases). V gave up 5 bases and J gave up 2 bases, with 12 bases separating them. The germline V gene encodes CDR1 SGHTA and CDR2 FQGNSA. CDR3 size: 14 residues. The CDR3 DNA sequence: TGTGCCAGCAGCAAAGGACAGTGGCAAGAGACCCAGTACTTC. Protein product: CASSKGQWQETQYF.

This chain joins TRBV29-1 and TRBJ1-2, with 10 bases aligning to TRBD1. This CDR3 region has 15 residues. V was clipped by 0 bases and J by 7 bases; unmatched bases: 8. The germline gives CDR1 SQVTM, CDR2 ANQGSEA. For the CDR3, the DNA is TGCAGCGTTGAAGAATCGTCGCGACAGGGGGCTGGCTACACCTTC. Protein: CSVEESSRQGAGYTF.

The chain uses TRBV4-2 and TRBJ2-3, with a weak D call TRBD1 (6 bases). CDR1 and CDR2 from the germline V gene are LGHNA and YNFKEQ. The CDR3 sequence is 13 residues long. V was pared by 6 bases and J by 2 bases, with 9 bases between. CDR3 DNA: TGTGCCAGCAGTGGACAGTCCACAGATACGCAGTATTTT. Protein sequence: CASSGQSTDTQYF.

V usage is TRBV7-6 and J usage is TRBJ1-1; D gene unclear. This CDR3 spans 14 amino acids. The germline CDR1 and CDR2 sequences are SGHVS and FNYEAQ. Between the trimmed V and J ends, which lost 2 bases and 1 base, there was a span of 8 bases. The CDR3 bases are TGTGCCAGCAGCTTAAACGTGGCGAACACTGAAGCTTTCTTT. Amino acid sequence: CASSLNVANTEAFF. Complete variable domain (other parts from reference TRBV7-6 and TRBJ1-1): GAGVSQSPRYKVTKRGQDVALRCDPISGHVSLYWYRQALGQGPEFLTYFNYEAQQDKSGLPNDRFSAERPEGSISTLTIQRTEQRDSAMYRCASSLNVANTEAFFGQGTRLTVV.

The chain combines TRBV6-5 with TRBJ1-1; possible D gene TRBD1, 6 bases. CDR1 and CDR2 (germline): MNHEY, SVGAGI. This CDR3 contains 15 residues. Deletions cut 6 bases from V and 1 base from J, with 15 bases between. CDR3 DNA sequence: TGTGCCAGCAGGCAAACAGGGTTCGGGAACACTGAAGCTTTCTTT. Translated: CASRQTGFGNTEAFF.

The genes are TRBV27 and TRBJ1-5, with a weak D call TRBD1 (6 bases). Per the germline V gene, CDR1 is MNHEY and CDR2 is SMNVEV (reference sequence). This CDR3 has 14 amino acids. V dropped 8 bases and J dropped 3 bases, with 14 bases sitting between them. DNA of the CDR3: TGTGCCAGCGGAATGCAGGGGAACAATCAGCCCCAGCATTTT. This codes for CASGMQGNNQPQHF.

Details on this clone: Other DNA sequences in the same sample also yield this CDR3. V and J are TRBV18 and TRBJ1-2, with D uncertain. V shed 6 bases and J shed 4 bases, with 15 bases lying between them. Germline CDR1 and CDR2: KGHSH and LQKENI. The CDR3 is 14 residues long. The CDR3 here is CASSPEESVYGYTF. DNA of the CDR3: TGTGCCAGCTCGCCAGAGGAGTCCGTCTATGGCTACACCTTC.

The chain has TRBV5-5 and TRBJ2-1; 7 positions agree with TRBD1. This CDR3 spans 16 amino acids. The V and J ends lost 4 bases and 1 base, in that order; junction bases with no gene match: 8. CDR1 SGHKS and CDR2 YYEKEE come from the germline V gene (reference sequence). The CDR3 coding sequence is TGTGCCAGCAGCCTGGGACAGTCTGTTTCCTACAATGAGCAGTTCTTC. Protein product: CASSLGQSVSYNEQFF.

The rearrangement uses TRBV5-4 and TRBJ2-7; TRBD1 matches at 7 bases. The CDR3 has 15 amino acids. The J segment lost 5 bases and the V segment lost 2 bases, leaving 10 bases of the junction unmatched. Germline-derived CDR1 and CDR2 are SGHNT and YYREEE (reference sequence). CDR3 bases: TGTGCCAGCAGCTTTATGAGACAGGGTGCCCACGAGCAGTACTTC. Its protein is CASSFMRQGAHEQYF.

This clone was counted only a few times. This rearrangement joins TRBV6-6 to TRBJ1-4, with D tentatively TRBD1 (6 bases). The V and J ends lost 6 bases and 8 bases respectively, with 19 bases between them. CDR3 length: 15 residues. Germline V CDR1 and CDR2: MNHNY, SVGAGI (reference sequence). The CDR3 here is CASSQRRTEKEKLFF. The CDR3 nucleotides are TGTGCCAGCAGCCAAAGAAGGACAGAAAAGGAAAAACTGTTTTTT.

The CDR3 sequence is CASSQVGGASYEQYF. The DNA for the CDR3 is TGTGCCAGCAGCCAAGTAGGTGGAGCCTCCTACGAGCAGTACTTC. The chain links TRBV14 to TRBJ2-7; D uncertain. This CDR3 has 15 amino acids. Germline V gene lookup returns CDR1 SGHDN and CDR2 FVKESK. V was trimmed by 1 base and J by 0 bases, leaving 10 bases between them. The variable domain in full, with the rest retrieved from reference TRBV14 and TRBJ2-7, is EAGVTQFPSHSVIEKGQTVTLRCDPISGHDNLYWYRRVMGKEIKFLLHFVKESKQDESGMPNNRFLAERTGGTYSTLKVQPAELEDSGVYFCASSQVGGASYEQYFGPGTRLTVT.

This clone turned up a few times. The chain couples TRBV28 to TRBJ2-1; possibly TRBD1 for D (5 bases). V shed 2 bases and J shed 1 base, with 6 bases lying between them. The germline V gene has CDR1 MDHEN and CDR2 SYDVKM. There are 14 residues in the CDR3. The CDR3 DNA follows: TGTGCCAGCAGTTTACCAGGGTCCTACAATGAGCAGTTCTTC. Encoded protein: CASSLPGSYNEQFF.

The rearrangement uses TRBV27 and TRBJ1-6, with no clear D. The CDR3 spans 13 residues. Germline V lookup: CDR1 MNHEY, CDR2 SMNVEV (reference sequence). The V end was cut by 5 bases, the J end by 6 bases, with 8 bases between. This CDR3 reads CASSKEGNSPLHF. CDR3 sequence (DNA): TGTGCCAGCAGTAAAGAGGGTAATTCACCCCTCCACTTT.

This clone has just a few counts. The CDR3 DNA follows: TGTGCCAGCGACCCGGACAGGGGGTACAATGAGCAGTTCTTC. This codes for CASDPDRGYNEQFF. V and J are TRBV28 and TRBJ2-1, with TRBD1 identical over 10 bases. The V segment lost 8 bases and the J segment 4 bases; nucleotides outside the gene matches: 5. CDR3 size: 14 residues. The germline V gene encodes CDR1 MDHEN and CDR2 SYDVKM.

The V call is TRBV6-6, the J call TRBJ1-2; D is perhaps TRBD1 (6 bases). Germline assignment: CDR1 MNHNY and CDR2 SVGAGI (reference sequence). This CDR3 spans 14 amino acids. V shed 4 bases and J shed 4 bases, with 13 bases lying between them. CDR3 in DNA: TGTGCCAGCAGTTCTACTGACAGGTTCTATGGCTACACCTTC. This codes for CASSSTDRFYGYTF.

This clone has just a few counts. V and J are TRBV27 and TRBJ1-1; 7 bases agree with TRBD1. This CDR3 spans 16 amino acids. Germline values: CDR1 MNHEY, CDR2 SMNVEV (reference sequence). The J segment lost 4 bases and the V segment lost 7 bases, leaving 15 bases of the junction unmatched. CDR3 amino acids: CASTRGQGGGSTEAFF. CDR3 nucleotide sequence: TGTGCCAGCACAAGGGGGCAGGGTGGGGGGAGCACTGAAGCTTTCTTT.

This clone was seen more than once but under ten times. The J gene is TRBJ2-1, the V gene TRBV7-3, with a weak D call TRBD2 (6 bases). Germline CDR1 and CDR2: SGHTA and FQGTGA. The CDR3 runs to 16 residues. V was trimmed by 5 bases and J by 7 bases, leaving 21 bases between them. Here the CDR3 DNA reads TGTGCCAGCAGCGGCGCGGGACTCCAGGGTGGGAATGAGCAGTTCTTC. Its translation: CASSGAGLQGGNEQFF.

This rearrangement joins TRBV4-1 to TRBJ1-4, with D uncertain. The CDR3 sequence is 16 residues long. Trimming removed 0 bases from V and 4 bases from J, with 12 bases in between. From germline, CDR1 is MGHRA and CDR2 YSYEKL. CDR3 sequence (DNA): TGCGCCAGCAGCCAAGAGGCCGAGGGAGGTAATGAAAAACTGTTTTTT. It specifies CASSQEAEGGNEKLFF.

The chain has TRBV11-3 and TRBJ1-1, with D perhaps TRBD1 (6 bases). V gave up 1 base and J gave up 8 bases, with 11 bases separating them. Germline CDR1 SGHNT, CDR2 YENEEA. The CDR3 contains 13 residues. CDR3: CASSLGRGEEAFF. For the CDR3, the DNA is TGTGCCAGCAGCTTAGGCAGGGGAGAGGAAGCTTTCTTT.

V usage is TRBV2 and J usage is TRBJ1-6; 7 bases are shared with TRBD1. The trim removed 7 bases at V and 8 bases at J, leaving 5 bases unmatched. Germline values: CDR1 SNHLY, CDR2 FYNNEI. There are 13 residues in the CDR3. The CDR3 loop reads CASTGTVDSPLHF. The CDR3, as DNA: TGTGCCAGCACCGGGACAGTGGATTCACCCCTCCACTTT.

The chain joins TRBV4-1 to TRBJ1-5; TRBD1 aligns across 9 bases. Germline V CDR1 and CDR2: MGHRA, YSYEKL. The CDR3 length is 15 residues. V dropped 1 base and J dropped 5; count of bases not matched to a gene: 3. The CDR3 bases are TGCGCCAGCAGCCAAGCACAGGGGGCGGATCAGCCCCAGCATTTT. The encoded protein is CASSQAQGADQPQHF.

The chain recombines TRBV9 with TRBJ1-4; 9 bases align to TRBD1. The CDR3 totals 16 residues. J lost 6 bases, V lost 0 bases, and 6 bases had no gene match. Per germline, CDR1 SGDLS and CDR2 YYNGEE. The CDR3 region has the DNA TGTGCCAGCAGCGTAGGACCGGGACAGGGTTATGAAAAACTGTTTTTT. As protein: CASSVGPGQGYEKLFF. Full variable domain (rest looked up from reference TRBV9 and TRBJ1-4): DSGVTQTPKHLITATGQRVTLRCSPRSGDLSVYWYQQSLDQGLQFLIQYYNGEERAKGNILERFSAQQFPDLHSELNLSSLELGDSALYFCASSVGPGQGYEKLFFGSGTQLSVL.

V gene TRBV5-1 combines with J gene TRBJ1-2; D may be TRBD1 (6 bases). Looked up from germline, CDR1 is SGHRS and CDR2 is YFSETQ. The V end was cut by 6 bases, the J end by 4 bases, with 10 bases between. The CDR3 is 12 amino acids. The CDR3 loop is CASTDSLYGYTF. In DNA, the CDR3 is TGCGCCAGCACGGACAGCCTCTATGGCTACACCTTC.

This clone was recorded once. The chain links TRBV11-1 to TRBJ2-3; TRBD2 might be the D (7 bases). V was shortened by 5 bases and J by 7 bases, with 16 bases between the two germline ends. Germline V gene sequence: CDR1 SGHAT, CDR2 FQDESV (reference sequence). This CDR3 is built from 14 residues. The CDR3 sequence is CASSRYRGAHTQYF. As DNA, the CDR3 is TGTGCCAGCAGCAGATATCGGGGGGCTCATACGCAGTATTTT. Based on the CDR3 plus reference TRBV11-1 and TRBJ2-3, the full variable domain is EAEVAQSPRYKITEKSQAVAFWCDPISGHATLYWYRQILGQGPELLVQFQDESVVDDSQLPKDRFSAERLKGVDSTLKIQPAELGDSAMYLCASSRYRGAHTQYFGPGTRLTVL.

This chain joins TRBV28 and TRBJ2-6; no firm D call. With 6 bases removed from V and 2 bases from J, the gap between germline ends came to 8 bases. The CDR3 runs 14 residues. The germline gives CDR1 MDHEN, CDR2 SYDVKM. CDR3 region: CASSGGTGANVLTF. DNA of the CDR3: TGTGCCAGCAGCGGCGGAACTGGGGCCAACGTCCTGACTTTC. The whole variable domain, remainder taken from reference TRBV28 and TRBJ2-6, is DVKVTQSSRYLVKRTGEKVFLECVQDMDHENMFWYRQDPGLGLRLIYFSYDVKMKEKGDIPEGYSVSREKKERFSLILESASTNQTSMYLCASSGGTGANVLTFGAGSRLTVL.